The 8 T cell receptor beta chains below come from one sample, sequenced in a study of human T cells and chemical hapten exposure. Time point noted: patch test 3, about 24 weeks after DPC sensitization. Treatment in this sample: therapeutic diphenylcyclopropenone sensitization with weekly scalp DPC. Using its own MiXCR run on the RACE reads, TCRdb lists one record per CDR3 protein. The sample holds 95,000 to 150,000 distinct CDR3 sequences, approximately 10% seen once. The source was whole blood, collected in connection with sensitization to the hapten diphenylcyclopropenone (DPC). The receptors derive from a woman in her forties or fifties with alopecia areata. Some clones in this sample may be carry-over from other donors' samples.

About this clonotype itself: Sequence at one end of the junction differs from germline and may be a read error. The chain links TRBV5-6 to TRBJ2-7; D might be TRBD1 (6 bases). The CDR3 covers 14 residues. Germline V gene lookup returns CDR1 SGHDT and CDR2 YYEEEE. The DNA of the CDR3 is TGTGCCGGCAGATCGAGGGACATCAGGTACGAGCAGTACTTC. This codes for CAGRSRDIRYEQYF.

This clonotype was recorded many times. The V and J genes are TRBV27 and TRBJ2-3; 7 positions match TRBD2. Germline V gene data show CDR1 as MNHEY and CDR2 as SMNVEV (reference sequence). The CDR3 extends over 16 amino acids. J gave up 0 bases and V 2 bases, and 5 bases lay outside the gene matches. This chain's CDR3 is CASSLGAGSSTDTQYF. CDR3 coding DNA: TGTGCCAGCAGTTTAGGAGCGGGATCCAGCACAGATACGCAGTATTTT.

The chain recombines TRBV10-3 with TRBJ1-1, with D possibly matching TRBD1 (6 bases). The germline gives CDR1 ENHRY, CDR2 SYGVKD. Trimming left V 4 bases short and J 0 bases short, with 12 bases between. This CDR3 is 15 amino acids long. CDR3 DNA sequence: TGTGCCATCAGTGCCAGGGGATTTATGAACACTGAAGCTTTCTTT. It codes for CAISARGFMNTEAFF.

Details on this clonotype: The junction differs from germline at one of its ends, possibly a read error. The rearrangement uses TRBV27 and TRBJ1-5, with 7 bases fitting TRBD1. Germline values: CDR1 MNHEY, CDR2 SMNVEV (reference sequence). The length of the CDR3 is 14 residues. The CDR3 DNA is TGTGCCAGCAGTTTAAGGGGGCGCAATCAGCCCCAGAATTTT. Translating it yields CASSLRGRNQPQNF.

In regard to this clonotype: This could be a read error, since a much larger clone is one nucleotide away. This chain links TRBV10-3 with TRBJ2-7, with 9 positions matching TRBD2. Germline CDR1 ENHRY, CDR2 SYGVKD. The CDR3 runs to 16 residues. In DNA, the CDR3 is TGTGGCGCCGCGGGAGTAGCGGGAGTTCCTACCTACGAGCAGTACTTC. Its translation: CGAAGVAGVPTYEQYF.

The CDR3 reads CASSRDYGSQRETQYF. CDR3 nucleotide sequence: TGCGCCAGCAGCCGGGATTACGGGAGCCAGAGGGAGACCCAGTACTTC. The chain couples TRBV5-1 to TRBJ2-5, with a possible D match to TRBD2 (6 bases). V lost 4 bases and J lost 5, with 21 bases in between. Per the germline V gene, CDR1 is SGHRS and CDR2 is YFSETQ. This CDR3 has 16 residues.

The rearrangement joins TRBV6-2 or TRBV6-3 to TRBJ1-1, with TRBD1 matching 7 bases. The CDR3 covers 14 residues. Germline loops: CDR1 MNHEY, CDR2 SVGEGT. Germline trimming cut 4 bases from V and 6 bases from J; bases unmatched to any gene: 8. The DNA for the CDR3 is TGTGCCAGCAGTTGGACGGACAGGCTCCCTGAAGCTTTCTTT. Its protein product is CASSWTDRLPEAFF.

In this sample, this clonotype turned up a few times. This chain connects TRBV4-2 to TRBJ1-5; 8 nucleotides align to TRBD1. The junction had 7 bases not matched to a gene; V was cut back by 0 bases and J by 6 bases. Germline V CDR1 and CDR2: LGHNA, YNFKEQ. The CDR3 is 16 residues long. CDR3: CASSQEGRGHGQPQHF. Here the CDR3 DNA reads TGTGCCAGCAGCCAAGAGGGCAGGGGGCATGGTCAGCCCCAGCATTTT.